A selection of T cell receptor beta chains follows, all from one sample in a study of naive and memory T cell subsets. TCRdb reprocessed the UMI-ligation and nested PCR reads via MiXCR and lists one record per CDR3 protein. The table has about 90,000 distinct CDR3 sequences, 10% to 12% seen once. The specimen sequenced was naive CD4+ T cells from blood. These TCRs come from a human donor in good health. The CDR3 runs from the conserved cysteine through the conserved F or W. Each record gives: J gene, V gene, clone size, D gene, CDR3 protein, CDR3 DNA. D genes are given only for firm matches. A clone size is listed for some rows: how often the clone was seen (once, few, many), or a class if it is expanded.

J: TRBJ1-2; V: TRBV6-6; size: few; D: TRBD1; CDR3: CASSYRDSYYGYTF; DNA: TGTGCCAGCAGTTACAGGGACAGCTACTATGGCTACACCTTC
J: TRBJ2-7; V: TRBV29-1; size: NA; D: TRBD2; CDR3: CSVSGGSSGNGIRGEQYF; DNA: TGCAGCGTTAGCGGGGGGTCTAGCGGGAACGGAATCCGAGGCGAGCAGTACTTC
J: TRBJ1-5; V: TRBV12-3/TRBV12-4; size: once; D: NA; CDR3: CASSSAGRGQPQHF; DNA: TGTGCCAGCAGTTCGGCAGGCAGAGGTCAGCCCCAGCATTTT
J: TRBJ1-5; V: TRBV7-6; size: few; D: NA; CDR3: CASSLAEGEGQPQHF; DNA: TGTGCCAGCAGCTTGGCGGAGGGGGAGGGTCAGCCCCAGCATTTT
J: TRBJ2-5; V: TRBV7-2; size: many; D: TRBD2; CDR3: CASSLAGQTTSGGTQYF; DNA: TGTGCCAGCAGCTTAGCCGGACAGACGACTAGCGGTGGGACCCAGTACTTC
J: TRBJ2-3; V: TRBV19; size: once; D: NA; CDR3: CASTGTDTQYF; DNA: TGTGCCAGTACAGGCACAGATACGCAGTATTTT
J: TRBJ1-2; V: TRBV28; size: few; D: NA; CDR3: CASSFGVSNYGYTF; DNA: TGTGCCAGCAGTTTCGGGGTTTCGAACTATGGCTACACCTTC
J: TRBJ2-3; V: TRBV29-1; size: few; D: TRBD1; CDR3: CSVEGANRGGTDTQYF; DNA: TGCAGCGTTGAAGGGGCCAACAGGGGGGGCACAGATACGCAGTATTTT
J: TRBJ1-2; V: TRBV7-2; size: few; D: NA; CDR3: CASSLGTNYGYTF; DNA: TGTGCCAGCAGCTTGGGGACAAACTATGGCTACACCTTC
J: TRBJ2-7; V: TRBV12-3/TRBV12-4; size: few; D: TRBD2; CDR3: CASNMGLAGSGEQYF; DNA: TGTGCCAGCAACATGGGACTAGCGGGTTCCGGCGAGCAGTACTTC
J: TRBJ2-3; V: TRBV20-1; size: many; D: NA; CDR3: CSARDRFANYYTDTQYF; DNA: TGCAGTGCTAGAGATCGGTTTGCCAACTATTACACAGATACGCAGTATTTT
J: TRBJ2-1; V: TRBV6-2/TRBV6-3; size: few; D: TRBD2; CDR3: CASSYHPDSGRSDEQFF; DNA: TGTGCCAGCAGTTATCACCCGGACAGCGGGAGGTCGGATGAGCAGTTCTTC
J: TRBJ1-1; V: TRBV15; size: NA; D: NA; CDR3: CATQWQKNTEAFF; DNA: TGTGCCACCCAATGGCAGAAGAACACTGAAGCTTTCTTT
J: TRBJ2-1; V: TRBV12-3/TRBV12-4; size: NA; D: TRBD1; CDR3: CASSGNLGTGDFKQFF; DNA: TGTGCCAGCAGTGGAAATCTCGGGACAGGGGATTTTAAGCAGTTCTTC
J: TRBJ2-1; V: TRBV6-2/TRBV6-3; size: few; D: TRBD2; CDR3: CASRTLYGTSGGRWFSEQFF; DNA: TGTGCCAGCAGAACGCTCTATGGGACTAGCGGGGGGCGGTGGTTTAGTGAGCAGTTCTTC
J: TRBJ2-1; V: TRBV30; size: NA; D: NA; CDR3: CAWTRWGTTYNEQFF; DNA: TGTGCCTGGACCCGATGGGGGACAACCTACAATGAGCAGTTCTTC
J: TRBJ1-1; V: TRBV20-1; size: few; D: NA; CDR3: CSAREGGVLNTEAFF; DNA: TGCAGTGCTAGAGAGGGGGGGGTCTTGAACACTGAAGCTTTCTTT
J: TRBJ1-3; V: TRBV2; size: NA; D: NA; CDR3: CASKEVGITGNTIYF; DNA: TGTGCCAGCAAGGAAGTAGGCATAACTGGAAACACCATATATTTT
J: TRBJ2-7; V: TRBV18; size: many; D: NA; CDR3: CASSPLDTISYEQYF; DNA: TGTGCCAGCTCACCGCTGGACACCATATCCTACGAGCAGTACTTC
J: TRBJ1-6; V: TRBV27; size: NA; D: TRBD1; CDR3: CASSTRTGGHSPLHF; DNA: TGTGCCAGCAGCACACGGACAGGCGGGCATTCACCCCTCCACTTT